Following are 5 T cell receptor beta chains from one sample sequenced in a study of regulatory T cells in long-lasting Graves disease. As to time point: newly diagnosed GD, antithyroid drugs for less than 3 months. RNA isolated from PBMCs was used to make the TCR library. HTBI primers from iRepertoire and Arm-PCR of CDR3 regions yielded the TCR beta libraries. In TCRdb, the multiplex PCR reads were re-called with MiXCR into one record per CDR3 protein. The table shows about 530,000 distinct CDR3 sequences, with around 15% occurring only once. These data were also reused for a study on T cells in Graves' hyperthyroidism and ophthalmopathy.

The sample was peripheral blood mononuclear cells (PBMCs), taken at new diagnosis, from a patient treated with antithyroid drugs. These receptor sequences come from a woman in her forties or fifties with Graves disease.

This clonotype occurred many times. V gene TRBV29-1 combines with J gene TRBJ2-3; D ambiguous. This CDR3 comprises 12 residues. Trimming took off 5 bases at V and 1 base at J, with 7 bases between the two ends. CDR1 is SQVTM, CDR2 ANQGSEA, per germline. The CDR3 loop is CSVHGGTDTQYF. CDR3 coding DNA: TGCAGCGTTCATGGAGGCACAGATACGCAGTATTTT.

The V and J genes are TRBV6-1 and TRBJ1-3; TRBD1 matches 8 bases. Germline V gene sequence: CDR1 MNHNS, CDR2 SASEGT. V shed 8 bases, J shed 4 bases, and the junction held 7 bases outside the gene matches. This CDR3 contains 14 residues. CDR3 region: CASSTGGIGNTIYF. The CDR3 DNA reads TGTGCCAGCTCCACAGGGGGGATCGGAAACACCATATATTTT.

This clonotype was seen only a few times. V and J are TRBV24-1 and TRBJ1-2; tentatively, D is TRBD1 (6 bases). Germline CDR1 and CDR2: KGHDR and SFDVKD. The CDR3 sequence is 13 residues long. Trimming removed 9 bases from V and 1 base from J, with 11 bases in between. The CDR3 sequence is CATWDMDNYGYTF. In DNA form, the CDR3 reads TGTGCCACCTGGGACATGGATAACTATGGCTACACCTTC.

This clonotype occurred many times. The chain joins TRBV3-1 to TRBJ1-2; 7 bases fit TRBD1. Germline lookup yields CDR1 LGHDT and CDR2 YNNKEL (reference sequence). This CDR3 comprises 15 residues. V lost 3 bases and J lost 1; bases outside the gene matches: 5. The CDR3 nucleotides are TGTGCCAGCAGCCATTCGGACAGGAGTAACTATGGCTACACCTTC. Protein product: CASSHSDRSNYGYTF.

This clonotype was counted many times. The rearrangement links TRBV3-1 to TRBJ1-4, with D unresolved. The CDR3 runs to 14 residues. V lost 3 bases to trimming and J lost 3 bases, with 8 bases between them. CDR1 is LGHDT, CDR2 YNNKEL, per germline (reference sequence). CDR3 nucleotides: TGTGCCAGCAGCCATGGCGCCTCTAATGAAAAACTGTTTTTT. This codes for CASSHGASNEKLFF.